The T cell receptor (beta chain) described here comes from a study of blood T cell repertoires in COVID-19. For the study at large: COVID-19 samples collected from the United States, Italy and Spain covered acute and convalescent phases. Nucleic acid was either cDNA or gDNA, and it came from T cells, B-cell-depleted T cells, or PBMCs.

Trimming pared 0 bases from V and 3 bases from J, leaving 13 bases between. This CDR3 spans 15 amino acids. The germline V gene has CDR1 SGHDT and CDR2 YYEEEE. Methods used by the authors: Amplifying reference gene primers gave estimates of nucleated cell counts. Generated by immunoSEQ multiplex PCR, the TCRdb table keeps only in-frame clones and is missing some. V, J and clone size derive from that table, while D and trimming were established from the DNA sequence. Altogether 250,000 to 300,000 clones are present, roughly 87% being singletons, with the ten largest covering about 2.2%. The sequence came from a woman aged 50 to 65 who had recovered from COVID-19. The V gene is TRBV5-6, the J gene TRBJ2-7, with D hard to call. What was sequenced was peripheral blood. This CDR3 reads CASSLAPGRVYEQYF. The CDR3 nucleotides are TGTGCCAGCAGCTTGGCCCCGGGTCGGGTCTACGAGCAGTACTTC.